These 9 T cell receptor beta chains were sequenced from one sample in a study of vaccination and CD4 T cells after COVID-19. An Oncomine TCR Beta short-read assay was used to sequence the DNA from cultured CD4+ T cells. TCRdb re-called the PCR reads with MiXCR, one entry per CDR3 protein. The repertoire includes about 16,000 distinct CDR3 sequences, approximately 55% of them detected once, and 7.5% to 10% sits in the top ten. Specified treatment: roughly 10-day PBMC culture with coronavirus spike peptide pools or control peptides (ViraFEST assay). Their cognate antigens are unknown. Material for sequencing was CD4+ T cells from blood, cultured in vitro. Receptors originate from a human donor who had recovered from COVID-19.

The gene calls are TRBV6-2 or TRBV6-3 and TRBJ1-2; D possibly corresponds to TRBD1 (5 bases). The CDR3 is 15 amino acids. V lost 1 base to trimming and J lost 4 bases, with 13 bases between them. Germline V gives CDR1 MNHEY, CDR2 SVGEGT. CDR3: CASSYLGRNTYGYTF. CDR3 bases: TGTGCCAGCAGTTACTTGGGACGAAATACCTATGGCTACACCTTC.

This clonotype was seen more than once but under ten times. The J gene is TRBJ1-6, the V gene TRBV19; D may be TRBD1 (5 bases). CDR3 length: 14 residues. Germline V lookup: CDR1 LNHDA, CDR2 SQIVND (reference sequence). Trimming removed 0 bases at V and 14 bases at J, with 14 bases between. The CDR3 is CASSIEKTAPSLHF. The CDR3 DNA is TGTGCCAGTAGTATAGAAAAGACAGCGCCTTCCCTCCACTTT.

J is TRBJ1-2 and V is TRBV28; D is uncertain. Germline assignment: CDR1 MDHEN and CDR2 SYDVKM. With 2 bases removed from V and 4 bases from J, the gap between germline ends came to 11 bases. The CDR3 loop spans 14 amino acids. The CDR3 nucleotides are TGTGCCAGCAGTTTAATAGCAGAATCCTATGGCTACACCTTC. As protein: CASSLIAESYGYTF.

This clonotype was picked up a small number of times. The chain links TRBV20-1 to TRBJ1-6, with D possibly TRBD1 on 6 matching bases. The CDR3 covers 13 residues. Deletions cut 6 bases from V and 9 bases from J, with 15 bases between. The germline CDR1 and CDR2 sequences are DFQATT and SNEGSKA (reference sequence). The CDR3 DNA sequence: TGCAGTGCGTGGACAGCGCCTGGTTCACCCCTCCACTTT. This sequence encodes CSAWTAPGSPLHF.

The count of this clonotype is one. The chain employs TRBV5-4 and TRBJ2-7, with D perhaps given as TRBD1 or TRBD2 (5 bases each). From germline, CDR1 is SGHNT and CDR2 YYREEE (reference sequence). Trimming stripped 3 bases from V and 0 bases from J, with 10 bases between. The CDR3 sequence is 14 residues long. The CDR3 DNA reads TGTGCCAGCAGCTCGGGACCGGCCTCCTACGAGCAGTACTTC. Residues: CASSSGPASYEQYF. The full variable domain, completed using reference TRBV5-4 and TRBJ2-7, is ETGVTQSPTHLIKTRGQQVTLRCSSQSGHNTVSWYQQALGQGPQFIFQYYREEENGRGNFPPRFSGLQFPNYSSELNVNALELDDSALYLCASSSGPASYEQYFGPGTRLTVT.

The chain recombines TRBV12-3 or TRBV12-4 with TRBJ1-2; TRBD1 is a possible D gene (6 bases). V was clipped by 5 bases and J by 3 bases, with 10 bases between them. The CDR3 is 13 residues long. CDR3 bases: TGTGCCAGCAGTCCTAGGGGGGACTATGGCTACACCTTC. It specifies CASSPRGDYGYTF.

The chain is built from TRBV7-2 and TRBJ2-2, with 10 nucleotides matching TRBD1. CDR1 and CDR2 (germline): SGHTA, FQGNSA. V was pared by 5 bases and J by 6 bases, with 6 bases of the junction left unmatched. This CDR3 has 15 residues. As DNA, the CDR3 is TGTGCCAGCAGCCTAGGGACAGGGGAAGCCGGGGAGCTGTTTTTT. This codes for CASSLGTGEAGELFF.

The chain employs TRBV9 and TRBJ2-1, with D perhaps matching TRBD2 (6 bases). From germline, CDR1 is SGDLS and CDR2 YYNGEE. The CDR3 has 16 amino acids. V lost 2 bases, J lost 0 bases, and 12 bases lay in between. The CDR3 DNA sequence: TGTGCCAGCAGCGTCAGCGGGCTAGGCTCCTACAATGAGCAGTTCTTC. Residues: CASSVSGLGSYNEQFF.

The gene calls are TRBV5-1 and TRBJ1-1; D remains unclear. The CDR3 has 13 amino acids. Trimming cost V 8 bases and J 1 base, with 12 bases left between them. Germline V CDR1 and CDR2: SGHRS, YFSETQ. CDR3 DNA sequence: TGCGCCAGTTCGGACGGTCCGAACACTGAAGCTTTCTTT. Its translation: CASSDGPNTEAFF.